One sample yielded the 6 T cell receptor beta chains listed below, sequenced in a study of sequential checkpoint blockade in melanoma. Treatment in this sample: randomized to nivolumab then ipilimumab (arm A) or the reverse (arm B). Clones were read by immunoSEQ multiplex PCR, and TCRdb kept only the in-frame ones, dropping some. The sample comprises about 18,000 clones, roughly 74% of which are singletons, and 34% rests with the top ten. The sample here was CD8+ T cells sorted from blood (inferred from file names), taken from a patient given nivolumab and ipilimumab in sequence. The source of these receptors is a human donor with melanoma.

The chain joins TRBV4-2 to TRBJ2-7; 7 bases align to TRBD1. V dropped 1 base and J dropped 3; count of bases not matched to a gene: 12. CDR3 size: 17 residues. The germline gives CDR1 LGHNA, CDR2 YNFKEQ. CDR3 in DNA: TGTGCCAGCAGCCAAGGGACTTCTGGGACAGACGACTACGAGCAGTACTTC. This gives the protein CASSQGTSGTDDYEQYF.

The chain couples TRBV27 to TRBJ2-3, with TRBD1 matching over 10 bases. CDR1 MNHEY and CDR2 SMNVEV come from the germline V gene (reference sequence). The CDR3 sequence is 17 residues long. V was clipped by 2 bases and J by 1 base; unmatched bases: 6. CDR3: CASSLPTGTGGTDTQYF. Here the CDR3 DNA reads TGTGCCAGCAGTTTACCCACTGGGACAGGGGGCACAGATACGCAGTATTTT.

This clone has more than one count but fewer than ten. J is TRBJ2-6 and V is TRBV9; TRBD2 might be the D (5 bases). V was clipped by 2 bases and J by 4 bases, with 19 bases between them. The CDR3 consists of 18 residues. CDR1 and CDR2 (germline): SGDLS, YYNGEE. DNA for the CDR3: TGTGCCAGCAGCGTCGAGCAGGAACCTTCGGGAGGGGCCAACGTCCTGACTTTC. This encodes CASSVEQEPSGGANVLTF.

This chain joins TRBV7-8 and TRBJ2-7, with 7 bases lining up with TRBD2. Unmatched junction bases numbered 13, after V lost 5 bases and J lost 6 bases. CDR3 length: 15 amino acids. The germline V gene has CDR1 SGHVS and CDR2 FQNEAQ. This CDR3 reads CASSQGGLGPTEQYF. The CDR3 DNA sequence: TGTGCCAGCAGCCAGGGTGGACTAGGGCCCACCGAGCAGTACTTC.

This clone was counted a few times. The J gene is TRBJ2-1, the V gene TRBV27; 8 positions match TRBD1. Germline values: CDR1 MNHEY, CDR2 SMNVEV (reference sequence). The junction had 8 bases not matched to a gene; V was cut back by 5 bases and J by 5 bases. The CDR3 consists of 15 residues. CDR3 in DNA: TGTGCCAGCAGTATAGACAGGGGTATCAACAATGAGCAGTTCTTC. It encodes CASSIDRGINNEQFF.

V is TRBV27 and J is TRBJ2-5; D is ambiguous. Looked up from germline, CDR1 is MNHEY and CDR2 is SMNVEV (reference sequence). There are 14 residues in the CDR3. Between the trimmed V and J ends, which lost 0 bases and 4 bases, there was a span of 9 bases. The CDR3: CASSLSGSRETQYF. The CDR3, as DNA: TGTGCCAGCAGTTTATCGGGTAGCAGAGAGACCCAGTACTTC.